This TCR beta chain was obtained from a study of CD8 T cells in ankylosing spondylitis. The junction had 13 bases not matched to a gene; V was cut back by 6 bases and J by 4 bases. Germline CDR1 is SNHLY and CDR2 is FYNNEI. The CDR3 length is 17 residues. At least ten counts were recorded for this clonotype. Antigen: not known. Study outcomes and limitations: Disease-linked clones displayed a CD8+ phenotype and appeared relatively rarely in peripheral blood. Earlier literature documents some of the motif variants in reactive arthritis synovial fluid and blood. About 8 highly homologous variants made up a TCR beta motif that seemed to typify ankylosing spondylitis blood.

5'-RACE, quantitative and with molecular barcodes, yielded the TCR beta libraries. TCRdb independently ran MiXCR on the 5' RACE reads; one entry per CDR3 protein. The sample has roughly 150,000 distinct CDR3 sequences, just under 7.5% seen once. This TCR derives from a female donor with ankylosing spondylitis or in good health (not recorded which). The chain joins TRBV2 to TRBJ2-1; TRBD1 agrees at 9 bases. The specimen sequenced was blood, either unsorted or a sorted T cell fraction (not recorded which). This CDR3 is CASSQSGWDRVYNEQFF. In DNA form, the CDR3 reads TGTGCCAGCAGCCAATCCGGTTGGGACAGGGTATACAATGAGCAGTTCTTC.